Listed here is a single TCR beta chain. Its specificity is unknown. V shed 5 bases and J shed 4 bases, with 13 bases lying between them. This CDR3 is 13 amino acids long. The germline V gene has CDR1 DFQATT and CDR2 SNEGSKA (reference sequence). This sample is drawn from a study of regulatory T cells in long-lasting Graves disease. With iRepertoire HTBI primers and Arm-PCR of CDR3 regions, TCR beta libraries were built. TCRdb recomputed calls from the multiplex PCR reads with MiXCR, one row per CDR3 protein. The table shows 300,000 or so distinct CDR3 sequences, with around 20% occurring only once. The study's findings and limits: Persistent Graves' cases showed lower TCR diversity than newly diagnosed cases.

Time point here: persistent/refractory GD, antithyroid drugs over 5 years with positive TRAb. TCR sequences were obtained from RNA taken from PBMCs. Sequencing was performed on peripheral blood mononuclear cells (PBMCs), taken when the disease was refractory, from a patient treated with antithyroid drugs. The chain employs TRBV20-1 and TRBJ2-3; weak D call: TRBD2 (7 bases). This TCR came from a female donor with Graves disease. The CDR3 bases are TGCAGTGCTCGGACGGGGGGCCCAGATACGCAGTATTTT. The encoded protein is CSARTGGPDTQYF.